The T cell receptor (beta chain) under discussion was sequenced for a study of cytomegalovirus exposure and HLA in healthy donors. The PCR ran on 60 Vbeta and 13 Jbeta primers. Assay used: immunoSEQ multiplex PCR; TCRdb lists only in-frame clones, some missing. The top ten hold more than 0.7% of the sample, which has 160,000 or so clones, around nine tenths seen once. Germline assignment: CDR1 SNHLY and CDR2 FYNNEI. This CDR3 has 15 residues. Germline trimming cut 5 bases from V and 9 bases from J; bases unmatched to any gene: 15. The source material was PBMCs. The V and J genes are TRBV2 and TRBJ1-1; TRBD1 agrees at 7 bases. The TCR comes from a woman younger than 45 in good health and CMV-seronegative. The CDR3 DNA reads TGTGCCAGCAGTCCGCACCCCGGGACAGCTCGGCAAGCTTTCTTT. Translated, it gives CASSPHPGTARQAFF.